The clone carrying this T cell receptor (beta chain) was seen just once. The data originate from a study of shared clonotypes between healthy human individuals. The method was immunoSEQ multiplex PCR; TCRdb's version includes in-frame clones alone and lacks a portion of them. The sample lists over a million clones, roughly 96% occurring once. Germline V lookup: CDR1 KGHSH, CDR2 LQKENI. The V and J ends lost 2 bases and 10 bases respectively, with 23 bases between them. This CDR3 spans 16 amino acids. This receptor was obtained from a man aged 25 to 45 in good health. This chain links TRBV18 with TRBJ1-1; D is perhaps TRBD1 (6 bases). The sequenced material came from naive CD4+ T cells sorted from blood. Subset indicated: CD45RA+ positively selected. Written as DNA, the CDR3 is TGTGCCAGCTCACCAAAATCGGGAGGGGGGATTTCGGGAGCTTTCTTT. This translates into CASSPKSGGGISGAFF.